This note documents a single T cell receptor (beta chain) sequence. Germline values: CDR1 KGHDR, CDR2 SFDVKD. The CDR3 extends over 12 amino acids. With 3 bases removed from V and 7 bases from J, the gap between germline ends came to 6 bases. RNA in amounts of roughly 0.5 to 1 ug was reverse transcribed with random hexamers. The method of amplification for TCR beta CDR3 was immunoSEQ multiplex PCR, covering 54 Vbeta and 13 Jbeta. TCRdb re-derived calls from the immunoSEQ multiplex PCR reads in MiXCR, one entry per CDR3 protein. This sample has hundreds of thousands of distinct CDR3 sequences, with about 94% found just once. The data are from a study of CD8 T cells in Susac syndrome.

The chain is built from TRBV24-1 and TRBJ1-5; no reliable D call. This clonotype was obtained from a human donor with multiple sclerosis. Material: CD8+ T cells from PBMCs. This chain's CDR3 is CATSDDGQPQHF. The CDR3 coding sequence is TGTGCCACCAGTGATGACGGGCAGCCCCAGCATTTT.